The 17 T cell receptor beta chains presented below share a single source sample, sequenced in a study of B cell selection in AIRE deficiency. TCRdb keeps only in-frame clones here, not all; method: immunoSEQ multiplex PCR. The sample lists about 25,000 clones, roughly 96% occurring once. Sorting defined conventional CD4 T cells as CD4+CD127+. The sequencing input was CD4+CD127+ conventional T cells sorted from PBMCs. The source of these receptors is a human donor in good health.

V and J are TRBV5-1 and TRBJ1-1; D might be TRBD1 (5 bases). Germline lookup yields CDR1 SGHRS and CDR2 YFSETQ. The CDR3 length is 15 residues. V was cut by 4 bases and J by 4 bases, with 17 bases left in between. In nucleotides, the CDR3 is TGCGCCAGCAGCCCCGCTCAGGTTGGGGGCACTGAAGCTTTCTTT. Translated, it gives CASSPAQVGGTEAFF.

The chain couples TRBV15 to TRBJ2-5, with D perhaps being TRBD1 or TRBD2 (5 bases each). V lost 1 base to trimming and J lost 5 bases, with 11 bases between them. In germline, CDR1 is LNHNV, CDR2 YYDKDF (reference sequence). The CDR3 extends over 14 amino acids. The CDR3 reads CATSRAGSEETQYF. The CDR3 nucleotides read TGTGCCACCAGCAGAGCAGGGAGTGAGGAGACCCAGTACTTC. The whole variable domain, filled in from reference TRBV15 and TRBJ2-5, reads DAMVIQNPRYQVTQFGKPVTLSCSQTLNHNVMYWYQQKSSQAPKLLFHYYDKDFNNEADTPDNFQSRRPNTSFCFLDIRSPGLGDTAMYLCATSRAGSEETQYFGPGTRLLVL.

This rearrangement joins TRBV7-2 to TRBJ1-2; maybe TRBD1 (6 bases). The CDR3 runs to 15 residues. Per the germline V gene, CDR1 is SGHTA and CDR2 is FQGNSA. The V end was cut by 0 bases, the J end by 7 bases, with 15 bases between. The CDR3 nucleotides are TGTGCCAGCAGCTTAGCGATCCCGGGGGCAACTGGCTACACCTTC. Translated, it gives CASSLAIPGATGYTF.

CDR3 region: CASRRGMNTEAFF. The DNA of the CDR3 is TGCGCCAGCAGAAGGGGGATGAACACTGAAGCTTTCTTT. The chain links TRBV5-1 to TRBJ1-1; D is possibly TRBD1 (6 bases). The CDR3 spans 13 residues. Germline CDR1 reads SGHRS; CDR2 reads YFSETQ. V lost 5 bases and J lost 0, with 8 bases in between.

The gene calls are TRBV9 and TRBJ2-3; 8 bases align to TRBD2. V lost 0 bases, J lost 4 bases, and 7 bases stayed unmatched. The CDR3 contains 16 residues. CDR1 and CDR2 (germline): SGDLS, YYNGEE. In DNA, the CDR3 is TGTGCCAGCAGCGTAGTCGGGGGGGCCGGGGCAGATACGCAGTATTTT. As protein: CASSVVGGAGADTQYF.

The chain combines TRBV7-3 with TRBJ2-3, with D tentatively TRBD2 (6 bases). The CDR3 runs to 16 residues. Germline assignment: CDR1 SGHTA and CDR2 FQGTGA. V was clipped by 3 bases and J by 1 base, with 14 bases between them. The CDR3 region has the DNA TGTGCCAGCAGCTTGAGGAGGGCCCTCGGCACAGATACGCAGTATTTT. The encoded protein is CASSLRRALGTDTQYF.

The CDR3 DNA reads TGTGCCAGCAGCTTCGGACACCCGAACACCGGGGAGCTGTTTTTT. The encoded protein is CASSFGHPNTGELFF. The chain is built from TRBV7-6 and TRBJ2-2; D perhaps matches TRBD1 (5 bases). Trimming took off 3 bases at V and 0 bases at J, with 8 bases between the two ends. Germline V gene sequence: CDR1 SGHVS, CDR2 FNYEAQ. This CDR3 is 15 amino acids long.

As for this clone: Other DNA variants within this sample encode the same CDR3. The chain couples TRBV9 to TRBJ2-5, with D possibly being TRBD2 (5 bases). Germline-derived CDR1 and CDR2 are SGDLS and YYNGEE. V dropped 3 bases and J dropped 5 bases, with 23 bases sitting between them. CDR3 size: 17 residues. DNA for the CDR3: TGTGCCAGCAGCGCAGGACTGGCTCAGACCGTTGGGGAGACCCAGTACTTC. It specifies CASSAGLAQTVGETQYF.

The chain uses TRBV6-5 and TRBJ1-1; D possibly corresponds to TRBD1 (5 bases). Deletions cut 2 bases from V and 8 bases from J, with 12 bases between. This CDR3 contains 13 residues. The V gene's germline CDR1 is MNHEY and CDR2 SVGAGI. The CDR3 DNA follows: TGTGCCAGCAGTTACGCAGGGCCCTGGGAAGCTTTCTTT. This codes for CASSYAGPWEAFF.

This rearrangement joins TRBV2 to TRBJ1-3; D is uncertain. V lost 5 bases and J 1 base, leaving 0 bases between the germline ends. The germline V gene encodes CDR1 SNHLY and CDR2 FYNNEI. The CDR3 sequence is 11 residues long. CDR3 in DNA: TGTGCCAGCAGTTCTGGAAACACCATATATTTT. Residues: CASSSGNTIYF.

This chain links TRBV7-6 with TRBJ2-2; 15 positions match TRBD2. The CDR3 runs to 19 residues. Germline CDR1 and CDR2: SGHVS and FNYEAQ. V lost 5 bases to trimming and J lost 5 bases; unmatched junction nucleotides: 12. CDR3 sequence: CASSPRTGTSGRRTGELFF. CDR3 coding DNA: TGTGCCAGCAGCCCCCGCACCGGGACTAGCGGGAGGCGGACCGGGGAGCTGTTTTTT.

The CDR3: CASRRDWEKLFF. The CDR3 region has the DNA TGTGCCAGCAGGCGGGATTGGGAAAAACTGTTTTTT. The rearrangement links TRBV2 to TRBJ1-4; no clear D gene. V lost 6 bases, J lost 8 bases, and 10 bases lay in between. The CDR3 has 12 residues. Per germline, CDR1 SNHLY and CDR2 FYNNEI.

This chain uses TRBV5-1 with TRBJ2-3, with D maybe TRBD1 (5 bases). The V gene lost 6 bases and the J gene lost 7 bases, with 21 bases spanning the gap. This CDR3 has 15 residues. Germline V gene data show CDR1 as SGHRS and CDR2 as YFSETQ. The CDR3 DNA sequence: TGCGCCAGCAACCCCCTGATGCAGGGAAGTTATACGCAGTATTTT. Its protein product is CASNPLMQGSYTQYF.

The CDR3: CASSPNRGEGEQFF. The CDR3 coding sequence is TGTGCCAGCAGCCCCAACCGGGGGGAGGGGGAGCAGTTCTTC. The V and J genes are TRBV6-5 and TRBJ2-1; 7 bases agree with TRBD2. Germline lookup yields CDR1 MNHEY and CDR2 SVGAGI. This CDR3 spans 14 amino acids. The V segment lost 6 bases and the J segment 10 bases; nucleotides outside the gene matches: 12.

The chain couples TRBV25-1 to TRBJ1-1; D may be TRBD1 (5 bases). The CDR3 runs 15 residues. Germline assignment: CDR1 MGHDK and CDR2 SYGVNS. With 2 bases removed from V and 2 bases from J, the gap between germline ends came to 12 bases. As DNA, the CDR3 is TGTGCCAGCAGTGAAGGGCAGGGCCCCAACACTGAAGCTTTCTTT. Translating it yields CASSEGQGPNTEAFF.

This clone was detected only once. The chain uses TRBV9 and TRBJ2-3, with TRBD2 matching over 13 bases. The germline V gene encodes CDR1 SGDLS and CDR2 YYNGEE. The CDR3 length is 15 residues. Germline trimming cut 5 bases from V and 2 bases from J; bases unmatched to any gene: 2. CDR3 region: CASSGLAGVTDTQYF. Here the CDR3 DNA reads TGTGCCAGCAGTGGACTAGCGGGGGTCACAGATACGCAGTATTTT.

The chain links TRBV6-1 to TRBJ1-1, with D perhaps matching TRBD1 (5 bases). The CDR3 sequence is 13 residues long. The germline CDR1 and CDR2 sequences are MNHNS and SASEGT. Deletions cut 7 bases from V and 1 base from J, with 10 bases between. CDR3: CASIHDRNTEAFF. The CDR3 DNA reads TGTGCCAGCATCCATGACAGGAACACTGAAGCTTTCTTT.